This T cell receptor (beta chain) stems from a study of post-analysis software for immune sequencing data. The study's findings and limits: Significantly lower normalized Chao1 diversity was found in patients with multiple sclerosis relative to controls. The study found TRBV5-6, TRBV5-1 and TRBV20-1 among roughly 5 TRBV segments more frequent in patients than controls.

Unique-molecular-identifier-tagged TCR beta cDNA libraries were used. MiXCR, run by TCRdb on the PCR reads, gives a single entry per CDR3 protein. The sample consists of fewer than 900,000 distinct CDR3 sequences, roughly 46% of them appearing once. Worth noting for this clonotype: Its antigen is unknown.

Germline CDR1 and CDR2: ENHRY and SYGVKD. The CDR3 has 15 amino acids. Losses at the gene ends were 6 bases for V and 2 bases for J; bases not matched to a gene: 9. V usage is TRBV10-3 and J usage is TRBJ2-7; 8 nucleotides match TRBD1. Sequencing used blood. This clonotype was sampled from a girl aged 5-17 years with multiple sclerosis. The CDR3 loop reads CAISTARDRTYEQYF. The CDR3 DNA reads TGTGCCATCAGCACGGCTAGGGACAGGACCTACGAGCAGTACTTC.